This T cell receptor (beta chain) is drawn from a study of shared clonotypes between healthy human individuals. Germline-derived CDR1 and CDR2 are MGHRA and YSYEKL. V gave up 3 bases and J gave up 6 bases; unmatched junction bases: 8. This CDR3 is 15 amino acids long. Per the original methods: Junction-only immunoSEQ sequences carried no quality scores, so filtering differed. Profiling relied on immunoSEQ multiplex PCR, and the TCRdb table lists in-frame clones only, not all of them. The V and J calls and clone size are taken from that table; D and trimming were inferred from the DNA. This table has about 2.4 million clones, roughly 93% appearing once.

The V call is TRBV4-1, the J call TRBJ1-5; 7 nucleotides line up with TRBD1. This clonotype originated in a man younger than 35 in good health. Some clones in this sample may be carry-over from other donors' samples. The sequenced material came from naive CD4+ T cells from PBMCs. The subset denotes: CD45RA+ positively selected. The CDR3 DNA is TGCGCCAGCAGCCAGGACGGACAGGCGGGTCAGCCCCAGCATTTT. Its protein is CASSQDGQAGQPQHF.